One and the same sample provided the 24 T cell receptor beta chains below, sequenced in a study of blood T cell repertoires in COVID-19. Generated by immunoSEQ multiplex PCR, the TCRdb table keeps only in-frame clones and is missing some. The sample includes about 160,000 clones, roughly 93% seen only once; the top ten take roughly 5%. Sequences were obtained from peripheral blood. The receptors shown here come from a woman aged 45 to 65 with acute or convalescent COVID-19.

This rearrangement joins TRBV18 to TRBJ2-1, with a tentative D call TRBD1 (6 bases). Germline V lookup: CDR1 KGHSH, CDR2 LQKENI. The length of the CDR3 is 15 residues. V shed 5 bases and J shed 0 bases, with 11 bases lying between them. The CDR3 DNA follows: TGTGCCAGCTCAGACCAGGGGATCTCCTACAATGAGCAGTTCTTC. Translated, it gives CASSDQGISYNEQFF.

The CDR3 sequence: CASNSGGASGSPLHF. In DNA form, the CDR3 reads TGTGCCAGCAACTCAGGGGGCGCATCTGGGTCACCCCTCCACTTT. The chain recombines TRBV28 with TRBJ1-6; 8 bases are a match to TRBD1. The CDR3 is 15 amino acids. The ends lost 7 bases at V and 10 bases at J; junction bases unmatched: 12. Germline V gene lookup returns CDR1 MDHEN and CDR2 SYDVKM.

This chain uses TRBV10-2 with TRBJ1-3, with D perhaps matching TRBD1 (5 bases). CDR1 is WSHSY and CDR2 is SAAADI in the germline V gene. The CDR3 contains 15 residues. The V gene lost 10 bases and the J gene lost 1 base, with 17 bases spanning the gap. CDR3 DNA: TGCGCCAACACGACAGAAAGTACTTCTGGAAACACCATATATTTT. It is translated as CANTTESTSGNTIYF.

The chain is built from TRBV5-1 and TRBJ2-1; TRBD2 matches 9 bases. The CDR3 totals 16 residues. V trimming: 0 bases; J trimming: 9 bases; junction bases outside the gene matches: 10. Germline CDR1 is SGHRS and CDR2 is YFSETQ. CDR3 sequence: CASSLVLAGGRIEQFF. The CDR3 DNA reads TGCGCCAGCAGCTTGGTTCTGGCGGGGGGGCGTATTGAGCAGTTCTTC.

The chain couples TRBV30 to TRBJ2-7; perhaps TRBD2 as D (5 bases). V was trimmed by 1 base and J by 1 base, leaving 5 bases between them. CDR1 GTSNPN and CDR2 SVGIG come from the germline V gene (reference sequence). The CDR3 has 12 residues. CDR3 bases: TGTGCCTGGAGTGGACTATCCTACGAGCAGTACTTC. Translated: CAWSGLSYEQYF.

This clone was picked up one time. The chain combines TRBV3-1 (or the pseudogene TRBV3-2) with TRBJ2-5, with D maybe TRBD2 (6 bases). The V gene's germline CDR1 is LGHDT and CDR2 YNNKEL (reference sequence). Trimming stripped 1 base from V and 5 bases from J, with 11 bases between. This CDR3 region has 14 residues. The DNA for the CDR3 is TGTGCCAGCAGCCAAGCGGGACTTGAGGAGACCCAGTACTTC. Protein product: CASSQAGLEETQYF.

The rearrangement links TRBV12-5 to TRBJ1-2; D might be TRBD1 (5 bases). V lost 1 base and J 4 bases, leaving 16 bases between the germline ends. Germline values: CDR1 LGHNT, CDR2 FRNRAP. This CDR3 spans 16 amino acids. CDR3 DNA: TGTGCTAGTGGTTTGGCTCATGCAGGGTCGGGCTATGGCTACACCTTC. Encoded protein: CASGLAHAGSGYGYTF.

The chain has TRBV5-1 and TRBJ1-1, with TRBD1 as a possible D gene (5 bases). The CDR3 is made up of 15 amino acids. V lost 0 bases, J lost 6 bases, and 15 bases lay in between. Germline CDR1 and CDR2: SGHRS and YFSETQ. CDR3 sequence reads: CASSLGPQGIPEAFF. CDR3 nucleotides: TGCGCCAGCAGCTTGGGGCCCCAGGGAATCCCTGAAGCTTTCTTT.

V is TRBV20-1 and J is TRBJ2-1; D is unresolved. The germline CDR1 and CDR2 sequences are DFQATT and SNEGSKA (reference sequence). Trimming stripped 6 bases from V and 6 bases from J, with 9 bases between. The CDR3 extends over 11 amino acids. CDR3 nucleotide sequence: TGCAGTGCCTACTCTCCCAATGAGCAGTTCTTC. Translation gives CSAYSPNEQFF.

The CDR3: CASSSRGYSNQPQHF. The CDR3 DNA reads as TGTGCCAGCAGCTCTCGCGGGTATAGCAATCAGCCCCAGCATTTT. This sequence joins TRBV7-2 and TRBJ1-5; no clear D gene. Trimming took off 4 bases at V and 0 bases at J, with 10 bases between the two ends. The CDR3 has 15 residues. Per germline, CDR1 SGHTA and CDR2 FQGNSA.

With regard to this clone: Other nucleotide sequences from this sample produce the same CDR3. V is TRBV9 and J is TRBJ1-1; D might be TRBD1 (6 bases). CDR1 and CDR2 from the germline V gene are SGDLS and YYNGEE. The CDR3 consists of 14 residues. V was cut by 2 bases and J by 2 bases, with 10 bases left in between. The CDR3 sequence is CASSVGRGNTEAFF. The CDR3, as DNA: TGTGCCAGCAGCGTCGGCAGGGGAAACACTGAAGCTTTCTTT.

This chain joins TRBV7-8 and TRBJ1-6; the D is unclear. CDR3 length: 17 amino acids. Germline CDR1 is SGHVS and CDR2 is FQNEAQ. The V and J ends lost 0 bases and 6 bases respectively, with 15 bases between them. The CDR3 protein is CASSLAPLGSFNSPLHF. In nucleotides, the CDR3 is TGTGCCAGCAGCTTAGCGCCTCTAGGCAGCTTTAATTCACCCCTCCACTTT.

This sequence joins TRBV18 and TRBJ2-5, with 9 bases matching TRBD1. Germline CDR1 and CDR2: KGHSH and LQKENI. Losses at the gene ends were 6 bases for V and 4 bases for J; bases not matched to a gene: 3. This CDR3 spans 13 amino acids. CDR3 sequence: CASSPGQGETQYF. CDR3 bases: TGTGCCAGCTCCCCGGGACAGGGAGAGACCCAGTACTTC.

This clone was counted a few times. The rearrangement links TRBV5-1 to TRBJ1-1; D possibly corresponds to TRBD1 (5 bases). Germline V lookup: CDR1 SGHRS, CDR2 YFSETQ. The CDR3 is made up of 13 amino acids. The ends were cut back, 0 bases at V and 10 bases at J, with 13 bases in the middle. In DNA form, the CDR3 reads TGCGCCAGCAGCTTGGTGGGGCAGGGAGGAGCTTTCTTT. It codes for CASSLVGQGGAFF.

V usage is TRBV4-3 and J usage is TRBJ2-1, with D possibly TRBD2 on 5 matching bases. This CDR3 has 15 residues. The germline V gene has CDR1 LGHNA and CDR2 YSLEER. With 0 bases removed from V and 2 bases from J, the gap between germline ends came to 8 bases. CDR3 nucleotides: TGCGCCAGCAGCCAAGACACGGGGACCTACAATGAGCAGTTCTTC. Protein sequence: CASSQDTGTYNEQFF.

The gene calls are TRBV7-2 and TRBJ2-1; 12 bases are shared with TRBD2. The CDR3 has 19 amino acids. Germline V gene sequence: CDR1 SGHTA, CDR2 FQGNSA. The J segment lost 7 bases and the V segment lost 7 bases, leaving 20 bases of the junction unmatched. The CDR3 loop reads CASTRRNSPLAGGPNEQFF. CDR3 sequence (DNA): TGTGCCAGCACCCGCCGCAATTCCCCTCTAGCGGGGGGGCCGAATGAGCAGTTCTTC. Using reference TRBV7-2 and TRBJ2-1 for the parts outside the CDR3, the full variable domain is GAGVSQSPSNKVTEKGKDVELRCDPISGHTALYWYRQSLGQGLEFLIYFQGNSAPDKSGLPSDRFSAERTGGSVSTLTIQRTQQEDSAVYLCASTRRNSPLAGGPNEQFFGPGTRLTVL.

The V call is TRBV7-6, the J call TRBJ2-7, with D unresolved. V was pared by 2 bases and J by 5 bases, with 13 bases between. This CDR3 contains 14 residues. Germline V gene data show CDR1 as SGHVS and CDR2 as FNYEAQ. The CDR3 DNA reads TGTGCCAGCAGCTTAACCGGGTCCATTAACGAGCAGTACTTC. Protein product: CASSLTGSINEQYF.

Here the CDR3 DNA reads TGTGCCAGCAGTTTGGGACAGGGGGCGGGTCAGCCCCAGCATTTT. Protein product: CASSLGQGAGQPQHF. The chain combines TRBV28 with TRBJ1-5, with TRBD1 identical over 12 bases. Per the germline V gene, CDR1 is MDHEN and CDR2 is SYDVKM. The CDR3 loop spans 15 amino acids. The J segment lost 6 bases and the V segment lost 3 bases, leaving 3 bases of the junction unmatched. The entire variable domain, with the rest obtained from reference TRBV28 and TRBJ1-5, is as follows: DVKVTQSSRYLVKRTGEKVFLECVQDMDHENMFWYRQDPGLGLRLIYFSYDVKMKEKGDIPEGYSVSREKKERFSLILESASTNQTSMYLCASSLGQGAGQPQHFGDGTRLSIL.

V gene TRBV18 combines with J gene TRBJ1-4; D gene uncertain. The V end was cut by 2 bases, the J end by 6 bases, with 7 bases between. Germline CDR1 reads KGHSH; CDR2 reads LQKENI. CDR3 length: 13 amino acids. The CDR3 loop is CASSPGRDEKLFF. Here the CDR3 DNA reads TGTGCCAGCTCACCAGGGAGGGATGAAAAACTGTTTTTT.

This clone was recorded once. The chain uses TRBV7-9 and TRBJ2-7; 7 positions agree with TRBD1. V was clipped by 5 bases and J by 2 bases; unmatched bases: 3. CDR3 size: 13 residues. Germline V lookup: CDR1 SEHNR, CDR2 FQNEAQ (reference sequence). Here the CDR3 DNA reads TGTGCCAGCAGCCCCCAGGGGGCCTACGAGCAGTACTTC. Its translation is CASSPQGAYEQYF.

The chain is built from TRBV25-1 and TRBJ2-3, with 9 nucleotides matching TRBD2. The germline V gene encodes CDR1 MGHDK and CDR2 SYGVNS. This CDR3 is built from 17 residues. J was trimmed by 3 bases and V by 2 bases; bases with no gene match: 9. The CDR3 is CASSEDKAGGFTDTQYF. The CDR3 DNA reads as TGTGCCAGCAGTGAAGACAAAGCGGGGGGTTTTACAGATACGCAGTATTTT.

The chain carries TRBV18 and TRBJ1-1; a possible D gene is TRBD1 (5 bases). V was shortened by 5 bases and J by 0 bases, with 13 bases between the two germline ends. Germline V CDR1 and CDR2: KGHSH, LQKENI. The CDR3 covers 15 residues. CDR3 in amino acids: CASSTETVMNTEAFF. The CDR3, as DNA: TGTGCCAGCTCAACCGAGACAGTCATGAACACTGAAGCTTTCTTT. The variable domain in full, completed from reference TRBV18 and TRBJ1-1, reads NAGVMQNPRHLVRRRGQEARLRCSPMKGHSHVYWYRQLPEEGLKFMVYLQKENIIDESGMPKERFSAEFPKEGPSILRIQQVVRGDSAAYFCASSTETVMNTEAFFGQGTRLTVV.

The chain couples TRBV6-5 to TRBJ1-2; D unclear. V was shortened by 6 bases and J by 8 bases, with 13 bases between the two germline ends. The CDR3 is made up of 12 amino acids. Germline assignment: CDR1 MNHEY and CDR2 SVGAGI. CDR3 sequence (DNA): TGTGCCAGCAGGGAGGACGAATCAGGCTACACCTTC. This gives the protein CASREDESGYTF.

In this sample, this clone turned up once. This sequence joins TRBV5-6 and TRBJ1-1; 7 bases match TRBD1. The CDR3 has 16 amino acids. The germline V gene has CDR1 SGHDT and CDR2 YYEEEE. With V trimmed by 4 bases and J by 4 bases, 13 bases remained unmatched. This chain's CDR3 is CASSNRGRGGGTEAFF. For the CDR3, the DNA is TGTGCCAGCAGCAACAGGGGCAGGGGAGGAGGCACTGAAGCTTTCTTT. The complete variable domain, with remaining parts taken from reference TRBV5-6 and TRBJ1-1, reads DAGVTQSPTHLIKTRGQQVTLRCSPKSGHDTVSWYQQALGQGPQFIFQYYEEEERQRGNFPDRFSGHQFPNYSSELNVNALLLGDSALYLCASSNRGRGGGTEAFFGQGTRLTVV.